This TCR beta chain came from a study of blood T cell repertoires in COVID-19. Study details: Donors in the United States, Italy and Spain gave samples during acute or convalescent COVID-19.

Assay used: immunoSEQ multiplex PCR; TCRdb lists only in-frame clones, some missing. The sample records about 220,000 clones, roughly 83% being singletons. The cohort comprised adults aged roughly 18 to 95 years residing in approximately 25 US areas. The sample comprised PBMCs or T cells enriched from blood (not recorded which). This TCR derives from a woman in her 40s with acute COVID-19.

CDR3 sequence (DNA): TGTGCCAGCAGTGACTTGACTAGCGGGGGGAATGAGCAGTTCTTC. It translates to CASSDLTSGGNEQFF. The V call is TRBV6-4, the J call TRBJ2-1; 13 bases fit TRBD2. CDR3 length: 15 residues. V gave up 1 base and J gave up 7 bases; unmatched junction bases: 1. CDR1 is MRHNA and CDR2 is SNTAGT in the germline V gene.